This T cell receptor beta chain came from a study of cytomegalovirus exposure and HLA in healthy donors. The V gene lost 7 bases and the J gene lost 9 bases, with 16 bases spanning the gap. Germline V gene data show CDR1 as MNHNS and CDR2 as SASEGT. There are 12 residues in the CDR3. The donors were members of the validation cohort comprising over a hundred subjects, separate from the roughly 680-subject first cohort. Measured with immunoSEQ multiplex PCR; TCRdb has only the in-frame clones, and not every one. This table holds 240,000 or so clones, about 90% found once. The source is a woman in her 30s in good health and CMV-seropositive. The V and J genes are TRBV6-1 and TRBJ2-7; the D gene is possibly TRBD1 (6 bases). The specimen was PBMCs. CDR3 nucleotide sequence: TGTGCCAGCACCCCAGGAGGACAGTCGCAGTACTTC. This gives the protein CASTPGGQSQYF.